This TCR beta chain is from a study of cytotoxic CD8 clonotypes in ibrutinib-treated CLL. Study details: A mean of around 270,000 productive templates and tens of thousands of productive rearrangements was obtained per sample.

CDR3 size: 15 residues. Germline V lookup: CDR1 LNHDA, CDR2 SQIVND (reference sequence). Generated by immunoSEQ multiplex PCR, the TCRdb table keeps only in-frame clones and is missing some. Of 110,000 to 150,000 clones in the sample, roughly three quarters are singletons; the top ten hold about 5%. On this clone: The junction departs from germline at one end; a sequencing error may be responsible.

This specimen was PBMCs, taken after 24 months of ibrutinib treatment. The source of this sequence is a human donor with chronic lymphocytic leukemia. V gene TRBV19 combines with J gene TRBJ2-1, with 7 bases matching TRBD2. The CDR3 DNA reads as TGTGCCAGCAGTAGGTTCCTAGCGGCATATCCGGAGCAGTTCTTC. Translation gives CASSRFLAAYPEQFF. Using reference TRBV19 and TRBJ2-1 for the parts outside the CDR3, the full variable domain is DGGITQSPKYLFRKEGQNVTLSCEQNLNHDAMYWYRQDPGQGLRLIYYSQIVNDFQKGDIAEGYSVSREKKESFPLTVTSAQKNPTAFYLCASSRFLAAYPEQFFGPGTRLTVL.